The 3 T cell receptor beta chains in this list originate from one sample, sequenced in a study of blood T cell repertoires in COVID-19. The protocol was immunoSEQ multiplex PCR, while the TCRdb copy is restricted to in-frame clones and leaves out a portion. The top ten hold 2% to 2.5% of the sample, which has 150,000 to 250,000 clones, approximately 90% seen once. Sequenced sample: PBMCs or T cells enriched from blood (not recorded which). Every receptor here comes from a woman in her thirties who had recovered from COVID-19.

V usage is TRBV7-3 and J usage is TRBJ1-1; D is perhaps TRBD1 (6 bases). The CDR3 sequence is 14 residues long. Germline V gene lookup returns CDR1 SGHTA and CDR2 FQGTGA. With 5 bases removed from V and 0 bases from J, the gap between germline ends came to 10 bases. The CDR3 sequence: CASSPGQMNTEAFF. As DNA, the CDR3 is TGTGCCAGCAGCCCCGGACAGATGAACACTGAAGCTTTCTTT. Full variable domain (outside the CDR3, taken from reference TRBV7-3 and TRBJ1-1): GAGVSQTPSNKVTEKGKYVELRCDPISGHTALYWYRQSLGQGPEFLIYFQGTGAADDSGLPNDRFFAVRPEGSVSTLKIQRTERGDSAVYLCASSPGQMNTEAFFGQGTRLTVV.

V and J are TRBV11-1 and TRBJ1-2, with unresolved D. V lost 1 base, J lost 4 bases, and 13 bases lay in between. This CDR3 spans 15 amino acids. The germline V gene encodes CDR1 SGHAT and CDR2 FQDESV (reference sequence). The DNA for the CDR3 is TGTGCCAGCAGCTTAGAATCGGGGATCTCCTATGGCTACACCTTC. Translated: CASSLESGISYGYTF. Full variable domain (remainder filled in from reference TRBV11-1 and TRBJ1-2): EAEVAQSPRYKITEKSQAVAFWCDPISGHATLYWYRQILGQGPELLVQFQDESVVDDSQLPKDRFSAERLKGVDSTLKIQPAELGDSAMYLCASSLESGISYGYTFGSGTRLTVV.

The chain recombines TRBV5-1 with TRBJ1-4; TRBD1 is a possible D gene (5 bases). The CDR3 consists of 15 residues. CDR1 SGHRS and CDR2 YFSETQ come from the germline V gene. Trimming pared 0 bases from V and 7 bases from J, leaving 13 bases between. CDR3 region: CASSLDSDTGEKLFF. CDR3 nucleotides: TGCGCCAGCAGCTTGGACTCGGACACTGGTGAAAAACTGTTTTTT.